The entry below gives a single T cell receptor (beta chain) sequence along with its context. The repertoire was sequenced with immunoSEQ multiplex PCR; TCRdb's copy has only in-frame clones and lacks some. The sample records some 260,000 clones, roughly 91% being singletons. This sample was taken from a study of blood T cell repertoires in COVID-19. At the level of the study: T cells, B-cell-depleted T cells, or PBMCs provided the cDNA or gDNA that served as material.

The CDR3 is made up of 18 amino acids. The V segment lost 4 bases and the J segment 7 bases; nucleotides outside the gene matches: 21. The germline V gene has CDR1 LNHDA and CDR2 SQIVND (reference sequence). This receptor was obtained from a middle-aged man who had recovered from COVID-19. The chain has TRBV19 and TRBJ1-2; 7 nucleotides align to TRBD1. Sequencing was carried out using PBMCs or T cells enriched from blood (not recorded which). DNA for the CDR3: TGTGCCAGTAGTACCCCGCCGATTCTACGGGACAGTCTGGTTGGCTACACCTTC. Residues: CASSTPPILRDSLVGYTF.